These T cell receptor beta chains were read from a single sample in a study of cytomegalovirus exposure and HLA in healthy donors. Only in-frame clones appear in the TCRdb table, and some are missing; sequencing was by immunoSEQ multiplex PCR. The sample has some 140,000 clones, roughly nine tenths seen once. Sequenced: PBMCs. These receptors originate from a man younger than 35 in good health and CMV-seronegative. Each CDR3 is given with its conserved first and last residue. The order of the fields is CDR3 protein, V gene, J gene.

cdr3_aa: CASSFGTGLQPQHF
v_call: TRBV5-6
j_call: TRBJ1-5

cdr3_aa: CASSYPTDTQYF
v_call: TRBV6-6
j_call: TRBJ2-3

cdr3_aa: CASSRISGSSYNEQFF
v_call: TRBV4-3
j_call: TRBJ2-1

cdr3_aa: CASSLVDLNTEAFF
v_call: TRBV5-6
j_call: TRBJ1-1

cdr3_aa: CASSQVVTWRGYNEQFF
v_call: TRBV4-1
j_call: TRBJ2-1

cdr3_aa: CASSEIAGGEETQYF
v_call: TRBV6-1
j_call: TRBJ2-5

cdr3_aa: CASSQERRREQYF
v_call: TRBV4-1
j_call: TRBJ2-7

cdr3_aa: CAISERGQEQYF
v_call: TRBV10-3
j_call: TRBJ2-7

cdr3_aa: CASSHGQGPDTQYF
v_call: TRBV6-1
j_call: TRBJ2-3

cdr3_aa: CASSPQGQANTEAFF
v_call: TRBV18
j_call: TRBJ1-1